The following is a T cell receptor (beta chain) sequence with its context. In germline, CDR1 is MGHDK, CDR2 SYGVNS. This CDR3 is 16 amino acids long. The sample originates from a study of CXCR3-negative and CXCR3-positive naive CD8 T cells. It was by 5' RACE with UMI labels that the TRB cDNA libraries were prepared. Following a re-call of the 5' RACE reads, TCRdb has one entry per CDR3 protein and lacks DNA. Its listing shows several thousand distinct CDR3 sequences. V is TRBV25-1 and J is TRBJ2-7; lacking DNA, the TRBD1 call made by TCRdb goes unchecked. The specimen was naive CXCR3- CD8+ T cells from blood. The subset is: CD45RO-CCR7+CD27+CD95- naive CD8+ T cells lacking CXCR3 (TNR3-). This TCR derives from a human donor in good health. Some clones in this sample may be carry-over from other donors' samples. Here the CDR3 reads CASSEAGGTAFSEQYF.